The next 20 T cell receptor beta chains were all read from a single sample in a study of spatial heterogeneity in lung cancer. Indicated time point: sample taken at primary tumor resection. TCRdb re-called the 5' RACE reads through MiXCR, storing one row per CDR3 protein. The sample lists tens of thousands of distinct CDR3 sequences; roughly 13% were seen once. The sequenced sample was PBMCs, obtained at surgery. Receptors originate from a male donor with early-stage non-small cell lung cancer.

This clonotype has only a few counts. The gene calls are TRBV5-1 and TRBJ1-4, with 11 bases fitting TRBD1. With 4 bases clipped from V and 2 bases from J, the junction kept 7 bases outside the gene matches. The CDR3 has 17 residues. CDR1 is SGHRS, CDR2 YFSETQ, per germline. The CDR3 sequence is CASSDGQGATTNEKLFF. The CDR3 nucleotides are TGCGCCAGCAGCGACGGACAGGGGGCTACTACTAATGAAAAACTGTTTTTT.

Worth noting for this clonotype: A much bigger clone sits one base away, suggesting this may be a read error. The CDR3 here is CATSGNEAYTF. The CDR3 DNA is TGTGCCACCAGCGGGAACGAGGCCTACACCTTC. The J gene is TRBJ1-2, the V gene TRBV24-1, with D uncertain. This CDR3 is 11 amino acids long. Deletions cut 7 bases from V and 10 bases from J, with 12 bases between. The V gene's germline CDR1 is KGHDR and CDR2 SFDVKD.

This clonotype was detected only a few times. The CDR3 nucleotides are TGCGCCAGCAGCCCAAGACTAGCGGGCAACAATGAGCAGTTCTTC. This gives the protein CASSPRLAGNNEQFF. J is TRBJ2-1 and V is TRBV5-1; 10 bases fit TRBD2. The CDR3 runs to 15 residues. Germline CDR1 and CDR2: SGHRS and YFSETQ. The trim removed 4 bases at V and 5 bases at J, leaving 6 bases unmatched.

This chain joins TRBV7-3 and TRBJ1-2; D is unresolved. This CDR3 contains 13 residues. V gave up 5 bases and J gave up 3 bases, with 10 bases separating them. Germline CDR1 reads SGHTA; CDR2 reads FQGTGA. CDR3 DNA sequence: TGTGCCAGCAGCGAAGGTTTGGACTATGGCTACACCTTC. It translates to CASSEGLDYGYTF.

This sequence joins TRBV2 and TRBJ1-4; D not certain. Germline CDR1 reads SNHLY; CDR2 reads FYNNEI. This CDR3 comprises 15 residues. The V end was cut by 6 bases, the J end by 4 bases, with 15 bases between. In DNA, the CDR3 is TGTGCCAGCAGCGTCGGACGACTAGTTAATGAAAAACTGTTTTTT. Protein sequence: CASSVGRLVNEKLFF.

The table lists this clonotype with many counts. In DNA form, the CDR3 reads TGTGCCAGCAGCGGGTTCTCCCTGGGAAGGAACCAAGAGACCCAGTACTTC. Its translation: CASSGFSLGRNQETQYF. This chain connects TRBV7-9 to TRBJ2-5; D remains ambiguous. V lost 5 bases, J lost 0 bases, and 19 bases lay in between. Germline V gene sequence: CDR1 SEHNR, CDR2 FQNEAQ (reference sequence). The length of the CDR3 is 17 residues. The variable domain in full, with the rest retrieved from reference TRBV7-9 and TRBJ2-5, is DTGVSQNPRHKITKRGQNVTFRCDPISEHNRLYWYRQTLGQGPEFLTYFQNEAQLEKSRLLSDRFSAERPKGSFSTLEIQRTEQGDSAMYLCASSGFSLGRNQETQYFGPGTRLLVL.

This clonotype was detected only a few times. The chain links TRBV6-6 to TRBJ2-7; D gene ambiguous. Germline V gene lookup returns CDR1 MNHNY and CDR2 SVGAGI (reference sequence). CDR3 length: 12 residues. Trimming stripped 5 bases from V and 6 bases from J, with 11 bases between. CDR3 loop: CASSIGWGEQYF. DNA of the CDR3: TGTGCCAGCAGTATTGGGTGGGGCGAGCAGTACTTC.

This clonotype occurred a few times. V usage is TRBV7-9 and J usage is TRBJ1-6; the D gene is possibly TRBD1 (6 bases). This CDR3 is 18 amino acids long. From germline, CDR1 is SEHNR and CDR2 FQNEAQ (reference sequence). Trimming left V 5 bases short and J 4 bases short, with 21 bases between. CDR3 amino acids: CASSPQGPGTIYNSPLHF. CDR3 bases: TGTGCCAGCAGCCCCCAAGGCCCCGGGACAATTTATAATTCACCCCTCCACTTT.

The V call is TRBV18, the J call TRBJ2-7; D gene uncertain. The CDR3 sequence is 14 residues long. Germline loops: CDR1 KGHSH, CDR2 LQKENI. Trimming took 3 bases from V and 6 from J, leaving 15 bases between them. The CDR3 nucleotides read TGTGCCAGCTCACCGACCGCAGCTTCGGCCGAGCAGTACTTC. It translates to CASSPTAASAEQYF.

This clonotype occurred a few times. The chain recombines TRBV5-4 with TRBJ2-1; 12 positions match TRBD2. Unmatched junction bases numbered 0, after V lost 0 bases and J lost 2 bases. The CDR3 has 16 amino acids. Germline assignment: CDR1 SGHNT and CDR2 YYREEE (reference sequence). Written as DNA, the CDR3 is TGTGCCAGCAGCTTGGGGACTAGCGGGACCTACAATGAGCAGTTCTTC. Its translation: CASSLGTSGTYNEQFF. The full variable domain, in which reference TRBV5-4 and TRBJ2-1 provide the parts outside the CDR3, is ETGVTQSPTHLIKTRGQQVTLRCSSQSGHNTVSWYQQALGQGPQFIFQYYREEENGRGNFPPRFSGLQFPNYSSELNVNALELDDSALYLCASSLGTSGTYNEQFFGPGTRLTVL.

The chain has TRBV20-1 and TRBJ2-2; D tentatively fits TRBD1 or TRBD2 (7 bases each). V lost 5 bases, J lost 5 bases, and 15 bases lay in between. From germline, CDR1 is DFQATT and CDR2 SNEGSKA (reference sequence). This CDR3 comprises 14 residues. In nucleotides, the CDR3 is TGCAGTGCTGATCAGGGGGAGGGGACCGGGGAGCTGTTTTTT. This encodes CSADQGEGTGELFF.

J is TRBJ2-7 and V is TRBV2, with TRBD1 matching 10 bases. Germline-derived CDR1 and CDR2 are SNHLY and FYNNEI. The CDR3 runs to 14 residues. With 6 bases clipped from V and 7 bases from J, the junction kept 9 bases outside the gene matches. The CDR3 sequence is CASRGTGVPLEQYF. CDR3 in DNA: TGTGCCAGCAGGGGGACAGGGGTCCCCTTGGAGCAGTACTTC. Based on the CDR3 plus reference TRBV2 and TRBJ2-7, the full variable domain is EPEVTQTPSHQVTQMGQEVILRCVPISNHLYFYWYRQILGQKVEFLVSFYNNEISEKSEIFDDQFSVERPDGSNFTLKIRSTKLEDSAMYFCASRGTGVPLEQYFGPGTRLTVT.

On this clonotype itself: A single base separates this from a much larger clone, so it may be a read error. This rearrangement joins TRBV12-3 or TRBV12-4 to TRBJ2-2; the D is unclear. Trimming removed 4 bases from V and 3 bases from J, with 12 bases in between. The CDR3 sequence is 15 residues long. CDR3 DNA sequence: TGTGCCAGCAGTTGGCGGACGCCGGACACCGGGGAGCTGTTTTTT. The encoded protein is CASSWRTPDTGELFF.

J is TRBJ2-5 and V is TRBV5-1; TRBD2 matches 7 bases. Germline V gene data show CDR1 as SGHRS and CDR2 as YFSETQ. After removal of 9 bases from V and 5 bases from J, the junction contained 10 bases not matched to a gene. The CDR3 runs 13 residues. CDR3 in DNA: TGCGCCACGACCCCGGGGGGAGGTGAGACCCAGTACTTC. Its protein product is CATTPGGGETQYF.

This clonotype was counted a few times. The chain recombines TRBV3-1 with TRBJ2-3, with D perhaps TRBD1 (5 bases). Trimming left V 1 base short and J 5 bases short, with 7 bases between. This CDR3 has 13 residues. Germline V gene lookup returns CDR1 LGHDT and CDR2 YNNKEL (reference sequence). In nucleotides, the CDR3 is TGTGCCAGCAGCCAAGGGGGCCTAGATACGCAGTATTTT. Translating it yields CASSQGGLDTQYF.

This clonotype was detected a few times. CDR3 protein: CASSFLPGLNQPQHF. The CDR3 region has the DNA TGTGCCAGTAGTTTTCTACCGGGGCTTAATCAGCCCCAGCATTTT. The chain uses TRBV19 and TRBJ1-5; D perhaps matches TRBD1 (5 bases). Germline V lookup: CDR1 LNHDA, CDR2 SQIVND (reference sequence). V was trimmed by 5 bases and J by 4 bases, leaving 15 bases between them. This CDR3 is built from 15 residues.

This clonotype was seen a few times. The V call is TRBV5-1, the J call TRBJ2-7; the match to TRBD2 covers 15 bases. This CDR3 is 16 amino acids long. The V and J ends lost 4 bases and 6 bases, in that order; junction bases with no gene match: 8. The V gene's germline CDR1 is SGHRS and CDR2 YFSETQ. DNA of the CDR3: TGCGCCAGCAGCCTATCCGGACTAGCGGGGGGGCTCGAGCAGTACTTC. Its protein product is CASSLSGLAGGLEQYF.

This clonotype came up a few times. The chain joins TRBV3-1 to TRBJ1-1; a weak D match, TRBD1 (6 bases). CDR1 is LGHDT and CDR2 is YNNKEL in the germline V gene (reference sequence). Trimming shortened V by 4 bases and J by 6 bases, and 12 bases separated the two germline ends. This CDR3 has 13 amino acids. The CDR3 nucleotides read TGTGCCAGCAGCCCAGGGGAGTCCTCTGAAGCTTTCTTT. This sequence encodes CASSPGESSEAFF.

The genes are TRBV2 and TRBJ1-4; D gene ambiguous. Trimming shortened V by 7 bases and J by 5 bases, and 11 bases separated the two germline ends. CDR1 and CDR2 from the germline V gene are SNHLY and FYNNEI. The CDR3 is 13 residues long. The CDR3 loop is CASTRGLNEKLFF. The CDR3 coding sequence is TGTGCCAGCACCCGGGGTTTAAATGAAAAACTGTTTTTT.

The chain recombines TRBV4-3 with TRBJ2-3; 11 positions match TRBD2. Per germline, CDR1 LGHNA and CDR2 YSLEER. The CDR3 is 17 amino acids. J gave up 4 bases and V 2 bases, and 8 bases lay outside the gene matches. CDR3 nucleotides: TGCGCCAGCAGCCAAAACCTAGCGGGAGGTCTGGCAGATACGCAGTATTTT. This encodes CASSQNLAGGLADTQYF.